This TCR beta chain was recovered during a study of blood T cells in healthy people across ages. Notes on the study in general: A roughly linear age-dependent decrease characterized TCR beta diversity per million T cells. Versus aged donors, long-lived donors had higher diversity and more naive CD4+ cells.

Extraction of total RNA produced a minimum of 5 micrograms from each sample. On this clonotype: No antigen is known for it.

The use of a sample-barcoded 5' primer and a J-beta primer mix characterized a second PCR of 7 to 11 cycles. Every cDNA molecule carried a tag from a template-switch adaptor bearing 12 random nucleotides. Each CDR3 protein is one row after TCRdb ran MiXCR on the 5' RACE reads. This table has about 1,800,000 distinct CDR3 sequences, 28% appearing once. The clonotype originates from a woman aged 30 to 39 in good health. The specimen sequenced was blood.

This chain's CDR3 is CASSPTSGSGGEQFF. The CDR3, as DNA: TGTGCCAGCAGCCCGACTAGCGGGAGTGGGGGTGAGCAGTTCTTC. The V call is TRBV27, the J call TRBJ2-1; the match to TRBD2 covers 12 bases. The ends lost 6 bases at V and 9 bases at J; junction bases unmatched: 9. Germline CDR1 reads MNHEY; CDR2 reads SMNVEV (reference sequence). There are 15 residues in the CDR3.